Listed below are T cell receptor beta chains from one sample, sequenced in a study of control samples from healthy donors and cancer patients. TCRdb's table, derived via immunoSEQ multiplex PCR, lists solely in-frame clones and lacks some. The sample lists 150,000 to 200,000 clones, about 91% seen once, with around 1.6% in the top ten. The sample taken for sequencing was blood. These receptors all stem from a man between 18 and 29 years old in good health. The CDR3 runs from the conserved cysteine through the conserved F or W. The D gene is left open where the match is weak. Clone sizes are given selectively: once, few, many, or a class where the clone is expanded.

V	J	size	D	DNA	CDR3
TRBV5-8	TRBJ2-1	.	.	TGTGCCAGCGGGGATGAAGGGTACAATGAGCAGTTCTTC	CASGDEGYNEQFF
TRBV2	TRBJ2-5	.	.	TGTGCCAGCAAAGAAGTGGGGGACCAAGAGACCCAGTACTTC	CASKEVGDQETQYF
TRBV6-6	TRBJ2-2	.	TRBD1	TGTGCCAGCAGTCGGGACAGGCGTAACACCGGGGAGCTGTTTTTT	CASSRDRRNTGELFF
TRBV4-3	TRBJ1-2	.	.	TGCGCCAGCAGCCCCCTGGGGTCGGGGGTAGCTAACTATGGCTACACCTTC	CASSPLGSGVANYGYTF
TRBV28	TRBJ1-1	.	.	TGTGCCAGCTCTACTATTGGTCTGGACACTGAAGCTTTCTTT	CASSTIGLDTEAFF
TRBV28	TRBJ2-5	.	.	TGTGCCAGCAGTCACAGGGTTACCTTTCAAGAGACCCAGTACTTC	CASSHRVTFQETQYF
TRBV4-3	TRBJ2-7	.	.	TGCGCCAGCAGCCAAGAAAAGGGGGGGACCTACGAGCAGTACTTC	CASSQEKGGTYEQYF
TRBV18	TRBJ1-5	once	.	TGTGCCAGCTCACCCCGGGACAATCAGCCCCAGCATTTT	CASSPRDNQPQHF
TRBV11-2	TRBJ2-2	.	.	TGTGCCAGCAGCTTCGGCGGGATCAACACCGGGGAGCTGTTTTTT	CASSFGGINTGELFF
TRBV3-1/TRBV3-2	TRBJ2-5	.	TRBD2	TGTGCCAGCAGCAGTAGCGGGGGGGCTCTGGGAGAGACCCAGTACTTC	CASSSSGGALGETQYF
TRBV2	TRBJ1-5	.	TRBD1	TGTGCCACAGGGACAGGAGATCAGCCCCAGCATTTT	CATGTGDQPQHF
TRBV4-1	TRBJ2-1	.	TRBD2	TGCGCCAGCAGTCAACGACTGACTAGCGGGAATTCTGATGAGCAGTTCTTC	CASSQRLTSGNSDEQFF
TRBV6-2/TRBV6-3	TRBJ1-5	.	.	TGTGCCAGCAGTTTCCCCCACAATCGGCCCCAGCATTTT	CASSFPHNRPQHF
TRBV10-3	TRBJ1-1	few	.	TGTGCCATCAGTGGGCCGGGGGAGTCAAACACTGAAGCTTTCTTT	CAISGPGESNTEAFF
TRBV11-2	TRBJ1-2	.	TRBD1	TGTGCCAGCAGCGTCGGACAGGGGAATGTCTATGGCTACACCTTC	CASSVGQGNVYGYTF
TRBV4-2	TRBJ1-6	.	.	TGTGCCAGCAGCCAAGATCTGAGAGTTCTGAGCTCCTATAATTCACCCCTCCACTTT	CASSQDLRVLSSYNSPLHF
TRBV28	TRBJ2-6	.	.	TGTGCCAGCAGTCTACCAGGAACTGGGGCCAACGTCCTGACTTTC	CASSLPGTGANVLTF
TRBV11-2	TRBJ2-2	.	TRBD2	TGTGCCAGCAGCTTAGGGAAGGGGCCCCTAGCGGGGGTCCCCGGGGAGCTGTTTTTT	CASSLGKGPLAGVPGELFF
TRBV7-2	TRBJ2-5	.	TRBD1	TGTGCCAGCAGCCAGGGACAGGTAACCGAGACCCAGTACTTC	CASSQGQVTETQYF
TRBV28	TRBJ1-2	.	.	TGTGCCACCAGGCATTCCCTGGCAGGGACCTCCTATGGCTACACCTTC	CATRHSLAGTSYGYTF
TRBV27	TRBJ2-7	.	.	TGTGCCAGCACCAAAATCTCTAGAGGGGACAAAGACTACGAGCAGTACTTC	CASTKISRGDKDYEQYF
TRBV7-9	TRBJ1-3	.	TRBD1	TGTGCCAGCAGCCTGCCGACAGGGAACACCATATATTTT	CASSLPTGNTIYF
TRBV28	TRBJ2-3	.	TRBD2	TGTGCCAGCGCCCGAGGCGGGGGGGGCGGTTATTTT	CASARGGGGGYF
TRBV5-6	TRBJ2-1	.	TRBD2	TGTGCCAGCAGCCGGGGGGGCAATGAGCAGTTCTTC	CASSRGGNEQFF
TRBV30	TRBJ1-3	.	.	TGTGCCTGGATTCGGGGGGCAGGAAACACCATATATTTT	CAWIRGAGNTIYF
TRBV6-4	TRBJ2-7	.	.	TGTGCCAGCAGGGCCGGGACCCCCACAGAATTC	CASRAGTPTEF
TRBV3-1/TRBV3-2	TRBJ2-7	.	.	TGTGCCAGCAGCAGCGGGTCCTACGAGCAGTACTTC	CASSSGSYEQYF
TRBV7-9	TRBJ2-3	.	.	TGTGCCAGCAGCTTCCCAGACACAGATACGCAGTATTTT	CASSFPDTDTQYF
TRBV6-9	TRBJ2-7	.	.	TGTGCCAGCAGCCCCTTCACGGGGGGCGACGTGGTCGAGCAGTACTTC	CASSPFTGGDVVEQYF
TRBV25-1	TRBJ2-3	.	TRBD2	TGTGCCAGCGGATTAGCGGGGGAGGCAGATACGCAGTATTTT	CASGLAGEADTQYF
TRBV28	TRBJ2-1	.	TRBD1	TGTGCCAGCAGTTTGGCAGGGGGCGACTACAATGAGCAGTTCTTC	CASSLAGGDYNEQFF
TRBV5-1	TRBJ1-1	.	.	TGCGCCAGCAGCTTGGAGGCACACTTGAACACTGAAGCTTTCTTT	CASSLEAHLNTEAFF
TRBV4-3	TRBJ1-2	.	.	TGCGCCAGCAGCCAATTCCGGGGAGCTAACTATGGCTACACCTTC	CASSQFRGANYGYTF
TRBV5-4	TRBJ2-4	once	.	TGTGCCAGCAGCACACCCTCGGCGAACATTCAGTACTTC	CASSTPSANIQYF
TRBV5-4	TRBJ2-3	.	TRBD2	TGTGCCAGCAGCGGAGGACTAGCGGGGGGTAGCACAGATACGCAGTATTTT	CASSGGLAGGSTDTQYF
TRBV9	TRBJ2-5	.	.	TGTGCCAGCAGCGATCGTGAAGAGACCCAGTACTTC	CASSDREETQYF
TRBV7-7	TRBJ2-3	.	.	TGTGCCAGCAGCCGAGTGAGGGCAGATACGCAGTATTTT	CASSRVRADTQYF
TRBV5-7	TRBJ1-6	.	TRBD1	TGTGCCAGCAGCTTGGCTCCCCGGGACAGGGATTCACCCCTCCACTTT	CASSLAPRDRDSPLHF
TRBV6-2/TRBV6-3	TRBJ2-7	once	.	TGTGCCAGCAGTTGGGCCTTGGCAGAGAACTACGAGCAGTACTTC	CASSWALAENYEQYF
TRBV7-8	TRBJ2-5	few	TRBD1	TGTGCCAGCAGCCGAGGACAGGGAGGTGCCCAAGAGACCCAGTACTTC	CASSRGQGGAQETQYF
TRBV11-3	TRBJ2-7	few	.	TGTGCCAGCAGCTCCAACAGGGTCGAGCAGTACTTC	CASSSNRVEQYF
TRBV6-5	TRBJ1-2	.	.	TGTGCCAGCAGTTACCGGAAGGGGAGCAATGGCTACACCTTC	CASSYRKGSNGYTF
TRBV7-3	TRBJ2-3	few	.	TGTGCCAGCAGCTTAAACGGGGTAGGGGCAGATACGCAGTATTTT	CASSLNGVGADTQYF
TRBV27	TRBJ1-1	once	TRBD1	TGTGCCAGCAGTGACTGGGACAGGGGAGGAAAAGCTTTCTTT	CASSDWDRGGKAFF
TRBV5-6	TRBJ2-3	.	.	TGTGCCAGCAGCTCTCTGACAGGCACAGATACGCAGTATTTT	CASSSLTGTDTQYF
TRBV18	TRBJ2-7	once	TRBD1	TGTGCCAGCTCACCACTGGGACAGGGTCCTGACGAGCAGTACTTC	CASSPLGQGPDEQYF
TRBV10-3	TRBJ1-1	once	TRBD1	TGTGCCAGCACAGGGGTAAACACTGAAGCTTTCTTT	CASTGVNTEAFF
TRBV21-1	TRBJ2-3	.	.	TGTGCCAGCAGCAAAATAGGTCGATTCACAGATACGCAGTATTTT	CASSKIGRFTDTQYF
TRBV9	TRBJ2-5	.	.	TGTGCCAGCAGCGTAGTTGGGGGCTCGGGGGAGACCCAGTACTTC	CASSVVGGSGETQYF
TRBV7-2	TRBJ1-2	.	.	TGTGCCAGCAGCTCCCGGGACGGATCCTATGGCTACACCTTC	CASSSRDGSYGYTF
TRBV6-6	TRBJ2-3	.	.	TGTGCCAGCAGAAAGGGAGATCCAGCCGATACGCAGTATTTT	CASRKGDPADTQYF
TRBV9	TRBJ1-4	.	.	TGTGCCAGCAGCGTAGAGCGGGGGTTTAATGAAAAACTGTTTTTT	CASSVERGFNEKLFF
TRBV18	TRBJ1-6	.	.	TGTGCCAGCTCACCACTGCCCGACAGGAACTCACCCCTCCACTTT	CASSPLPDRNSPLHF
TRBV4-1	TRBJ1-2	.	.	TGCGCCAGCAGCTTAGGCCCAGGGGAAGGGATCGATGGCTACACCTTC	CASSLGPGEGIDGYTF
TRBV14	TRBJ1-1	.	.	TGTGCCAGCAGCCTCCCGGGGATGAACACTGAAGCTTTCTTT	CASSLPGMNTEAFF
TRBV14	TRBJ2-2	.	TRBD1	TGTGCCAGCAGCCAACAGGGGGTGCTCAACACCGGGGAGCTGTTTTTT	CASSQQGVLNTGELFF
TRBV19	TRBJ1-5	few	.	TGTGCCAGTACTGACGGCCGTCACAATCAGCCCCAGCATTTT	CASTDGRHNQPQHF
TRBV28	TRBJ2-7	.	.	TGTGCCAGCAGTTCCCCTAAAGGTTCCGACGACGAGCAGTACTTC	CASSSPKGSDDEQYF
TRBV5-1	TRBJ1-1	.	.	TGCGCCAGCAGCTTCCCCGGGTTCGGGAACACTGAAGCTTTCTTT	CASSFPGFGNTEAFF
TRBV7-2	TRBJ2-2	.	TRBD1	TGTGCCAGCAGCCTTTATCCACAGGGGGCGCAGCCCGGGGAGCTGTTTTTT	CASSLYPQGAQPGELFF